The sequence of this T cell receptor beta chain was determined in a study of blood T cell repertoires in COVID-19. Study details: In each case, the material was cDNA or gDNA derived from T cells, B-cell-depleted T cells, or PBMCs.

Some clones are missing from TCRdb's copy, which holds only in-frame ones; the method was immunoSEQ multiplex PCR. The table includes fewer than 200,000 clones, approximately 80% detected once. Deletions cut 8 bases from V and 0 bases from J, with 11 bases between. Germline CDR1 reads SGHDN; CDR2 reads FVKESK. CDR3 length: 13 amino acids. What was sequenced was peripheral blood. This receptor was identified in a woman aged 80 or over with active or convalescent COVID-19. The V and J genes are TRBV14 and TRBJ2-7; D gene unclear. DNA of the CDR3: TGTGCCAGCCGACCTTCGGGCTCCTACGAGCAGTACTTC. Its translation is CASRPSGSYEQYF.